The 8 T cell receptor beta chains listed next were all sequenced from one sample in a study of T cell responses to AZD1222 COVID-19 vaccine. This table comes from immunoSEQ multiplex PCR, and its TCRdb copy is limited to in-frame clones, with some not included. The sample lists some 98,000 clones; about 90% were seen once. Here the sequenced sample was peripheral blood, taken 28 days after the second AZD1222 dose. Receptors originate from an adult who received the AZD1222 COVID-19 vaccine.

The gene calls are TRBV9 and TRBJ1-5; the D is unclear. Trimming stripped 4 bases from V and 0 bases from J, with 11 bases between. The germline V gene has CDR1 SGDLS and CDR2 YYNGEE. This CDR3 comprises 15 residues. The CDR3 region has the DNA TGTGCCAGCAGCCCCAGTGGATATAGCAATCAGCCCCAGCATTTT. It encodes CASSPSGYSNQPQHF.

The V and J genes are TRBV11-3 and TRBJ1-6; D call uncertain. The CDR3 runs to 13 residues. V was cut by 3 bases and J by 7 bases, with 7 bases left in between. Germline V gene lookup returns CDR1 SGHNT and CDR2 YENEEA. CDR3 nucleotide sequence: TGTGCCAGCAGCTTCCACAGCAATTCACCCCTCCACTTT. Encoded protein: CASSFHSNSPLHF.

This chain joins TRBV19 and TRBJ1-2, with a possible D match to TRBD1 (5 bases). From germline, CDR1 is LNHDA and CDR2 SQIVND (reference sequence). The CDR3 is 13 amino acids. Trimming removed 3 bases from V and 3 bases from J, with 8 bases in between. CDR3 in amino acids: CASSMRGHYGYTF. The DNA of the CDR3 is TGTGCCAGTAGTATGAGGGGTCACTATGGCTACACCTTC.

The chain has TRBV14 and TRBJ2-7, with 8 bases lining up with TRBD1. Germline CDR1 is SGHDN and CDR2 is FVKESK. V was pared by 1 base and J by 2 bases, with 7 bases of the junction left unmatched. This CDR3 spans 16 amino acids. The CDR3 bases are TGTGCCAGCAGCCAAGGACAGGGGTTCCCCCCCTACGAGCAGTACTTC. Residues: CASSQGQGFPPYEQYF.

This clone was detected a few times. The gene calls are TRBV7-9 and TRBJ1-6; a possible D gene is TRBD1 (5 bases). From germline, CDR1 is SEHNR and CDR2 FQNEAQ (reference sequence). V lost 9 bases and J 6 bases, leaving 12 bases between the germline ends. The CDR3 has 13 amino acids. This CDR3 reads CASQGLGNSPLHF. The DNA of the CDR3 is TGTGCCAGTCAGGGTTTGGGTAATTCACCCCTCCACTTT.

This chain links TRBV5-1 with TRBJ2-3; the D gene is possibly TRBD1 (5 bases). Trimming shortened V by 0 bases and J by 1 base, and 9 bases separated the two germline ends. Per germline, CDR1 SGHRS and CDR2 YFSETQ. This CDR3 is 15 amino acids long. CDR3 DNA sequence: TGCGCCAGCAGCTTGGTCCTCAGGGGCACAGATACGCAGTATTTT. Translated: CASSLVLRGTDTQYF.

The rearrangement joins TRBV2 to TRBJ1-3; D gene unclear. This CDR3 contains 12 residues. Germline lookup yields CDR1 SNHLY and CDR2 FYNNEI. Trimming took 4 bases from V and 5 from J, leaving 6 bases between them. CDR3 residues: CASSAGRNTIYF. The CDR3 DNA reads TGTGCCAGCAGTGCCGGGAGAAACACCATATATTTT.

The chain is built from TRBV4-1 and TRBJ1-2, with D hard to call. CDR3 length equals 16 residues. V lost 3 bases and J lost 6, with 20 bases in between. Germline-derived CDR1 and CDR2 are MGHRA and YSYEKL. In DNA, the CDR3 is TGCGCCAGCAGCCACCCGGGTGGAGTCCGGAGCGATGGCTACACCTTC. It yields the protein CASSHPGGVRSDGYTF.